The present T cell receptor beta chain was sequenced within a study of T cells in Graves' hyperthyroidism and ophthalmopathy. This clonotype was counted a few times. Antigen unknown. Trimming cost V 5 bases and J 1 base, with 14 bases left between them. This CDR3 is 14 amino acids long. Looked up from germline, CDR1 is SQVTM and CDR2 is ANQGSEA. The CDR3 regions of TCR beta were amplified from RNA transcripts. The TCR CDR3 was amplified in a first-round RT-PCR using the HTBI primer set. TCRdb used MiXCR to reprocess the multiplex PCR reads, holding one entry per CDR3 protein. The sample lists hundreds of thousands of distinct CDR3 sequences, around 21% occurring once. Overall study findings and caveats: Ophthalmopathy onset followed model prediction by a median about 6.9 months. Among clonotypes expanded in thyroid above 0.001, most were also found in blood.

This sequence originates from a man younger than 40 with Graves' ophthalmopathy. The gene calls are TRBV29-1 and TRBJ1-1; D is undetermined. What was sequenced was blood. CDR3 bases: TGCAGCGTTCGGGTGTCGTCAGGGAACACTGAAGCTTTCTTT. Translating gives CSVRVSSGNTEAFF.